This TCR beta chain was captured in a study of T cell responses to AZD1222 COVID-19 vaccine. For the study at large: The analysis combined second doses at about 4 or about 12 weeks. Whole-study findings and limits: Rises in breadth and depth of Spike-specific TCRs came after two AZD1222 doses. Only after the peak T cell response were repertoires sampled. Possibly, clonal diversity was underestimated; donors were largely white British and included more females.

Produced via immunoSEQ multiplex PCR; TCRdb's table is partial and in-frame only. The sample carries approximately 160,000 clones, about nine tenths recorded once. Trimming took 4 bases from V and 5 from J, leaving 12 bases between them. The CDR3 has 13 residues. As for this clone: Its target is unknown.

The input for sequencing was peripheral blood, taken on day 0 of AZD1222 vaccination. The chain uses TRBV5-3 and TRBJ1-1; D gene uncertain. TRBV5-3 qualifies as an ORF whose function is uncertain. The receptor was derived from an adult in good health. For the CDR3, the DNA is TGTGCCAGAAGCCCCATCGCGGGAACTGAAGCTTTCTTT. The encoded protein is CARSPIAGTEAFF.